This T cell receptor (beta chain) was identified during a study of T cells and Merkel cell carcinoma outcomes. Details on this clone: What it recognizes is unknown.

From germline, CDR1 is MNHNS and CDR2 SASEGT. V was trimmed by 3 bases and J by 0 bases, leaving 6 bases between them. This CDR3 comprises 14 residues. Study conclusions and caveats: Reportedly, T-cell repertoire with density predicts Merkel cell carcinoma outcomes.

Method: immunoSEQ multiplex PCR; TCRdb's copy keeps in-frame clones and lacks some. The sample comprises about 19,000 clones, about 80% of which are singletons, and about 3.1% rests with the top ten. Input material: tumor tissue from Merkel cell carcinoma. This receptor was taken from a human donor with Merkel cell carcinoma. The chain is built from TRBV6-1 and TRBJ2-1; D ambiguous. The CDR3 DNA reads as TGTGCCAGCAGTGACCAGGCCTCCTACAATGAGCAGTTCTTC. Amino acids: CASSDQASYNEQFF.